What follows are 4 T cell receptor beta chains derived from one specimen sequenced in a study of T cells in Graves' hyperthyroidism and ophthalmopathy. Authors of the study amplified TCR beta CDR3 regions from RNA transcripts. First-round RT-PCR with HTBI primers amplified the TCR CDR3 region. From the multiplex PCR reads, TCRdb called clonotypes with MiXCR, one entry per CDR3 protein. The sample has roughly 180,000 distinct CDR3 sequences; 9.4% are singletons. The sequencing sample was made of blood. The receptor set was obtained from a woman aged 18-29 years with Graves' hyperthyroidism that later progressed to Graves' ophthalmopathy.

This clonotype was detected many times. This rearrangement joins TRBV7-2 to TRBJ2-1; 11 bases are shared with TRBD2. V lost 1 base to trimming and J lost 8 bases; unmatched junction nucleotides: 13. CDR1 is SGHTA, CDR2 FQGNSA, per germline. The length of the CDR3 is 18 residues. The CDR3 is CASSLVLAGGWDPDEQFF. The CDR3, as DNA: TGTGCCAGCAGCTTAGTTCTAGCGGGGGGCTGGGATCCAGATGAGCAGTTCTTC.

This clonotype was counted many times. This chain joins TRBV7-9 and TRBJ2-7; D might be TRBD2 (6 bases). The germline CDR1 and CDR2 sequences are SEHNR and FQNEAQ (reference sequence). V was pared by 5 bases and J by 5 bases, with 16 bases between. The CDR3 length is 14 residues. This chain's CDR3 is CASSLTLSGDEQYF. CDR3 coding DNA: TGTGCCAGCAGCCTCACTTTGTCGGGGGACGAGCAGTACTTC. Drawing the rest from reference TRBV7-9 and TRBJ2-7, the complete variable domain is DTGVSQNPRHKITKRGQNVTFRCDPISEHNRLYWYRQTLGQGPEFLTYFQNEAQLEKSRLLSDRFSAERPKGSFSTLEIQRTEQGDSAMYLCASSLTLSGDEQYFGPGTRLTVT.

This clonotype has ten or more counts. The chain has TRBV7-2 and TRBJ2-3; TRBD2 aligns across 8 bases. Germline CDR1 SGHTA, CDR2 FQGNSA. CDR3 length: 15 residues. V gave up 1 base and J gave up 6 bases; unmatched junction bases: 6. The CDR3 DNA follows: TGTGCCAGCAGCTTAGGAAGCGGGAGTCGGGATACGCAGTATTTT. Translation gives CASSLGSGSRDTQYF.

The chain joins TRBV3-1 to TRBJ1-2, with 10 bases fitting TRBD1. Germline CDR1 is LGHDT and CDR2 is YNNKEL (reference sequence). The CDR3 has 16 residues. J was trimmed by 2 bases and V by 2 bases; bases with no gene match: 5. DNA for the CDR3: TGTGCCAGCAGCCAACCGGGACAGGGGAGGAACTATGGCTACACCTTC. This translates into CASSQPGQGRNYGYTF.